A single T cell receptor (beta chain) is shown here with its context. The antigen is not known. Unrecorded for this donor was the CMV serostatus. This entry is derived from a study of cytomegalovirus exposure and HLA in healthy donors. Study outcomes and limitations: Immune exposure was documented only through CMV serostatus. A later analysis reportedly found fewer N-insertions in an Asian-associated ancestry cluster than the approximately 730-donor mean. Of the V segments, some could not be distinguished, including TRBV6-2 and TRBV6-3, and were excluded.

The CDR3 covers 13 residues. V dropped 5 bases and J dropped 7; count of bases not matched to a gene: 4. CDR1 and CDR2 from the germline V gene are SQVTM and ANQGSEA. The PCR had 60 Vbeta and 13 Jbeta primers. This table comes from immunoSEQ multiplex PCR, and its TCRdb copy is limited to in-frame clones, with some not included. The table lists roughly 110,000 clones, 74% of them singletons. This TCR came from a human donor in good health. J is TRBJ2-2 and V is TRBV29-1, with 10 bases identical to TRBD1. Input material: PBMCs. In DNA, the CDR3 is TGCAGCGTTCGGACAGGGGGGGACGGGGAGCTGTTTTTT. This gives the protein CSVRTGGDGELFF.